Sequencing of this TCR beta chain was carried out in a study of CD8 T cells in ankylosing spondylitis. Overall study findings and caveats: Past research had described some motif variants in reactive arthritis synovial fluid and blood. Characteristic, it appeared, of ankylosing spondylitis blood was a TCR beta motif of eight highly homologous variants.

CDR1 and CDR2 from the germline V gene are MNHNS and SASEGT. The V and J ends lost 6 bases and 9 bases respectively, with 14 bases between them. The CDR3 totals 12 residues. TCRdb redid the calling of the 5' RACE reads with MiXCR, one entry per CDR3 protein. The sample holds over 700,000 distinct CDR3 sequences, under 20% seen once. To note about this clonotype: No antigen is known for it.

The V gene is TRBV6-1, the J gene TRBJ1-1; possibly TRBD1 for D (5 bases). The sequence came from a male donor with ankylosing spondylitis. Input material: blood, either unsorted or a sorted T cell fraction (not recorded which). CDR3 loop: CASSRQTAQAFF. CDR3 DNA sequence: TGTGCCAGCAGCCGACAGACAGCGCAAGCTTTCTTT.